These 26 T cell receptor beta chains were all obtained from the same sample, sequenced in a study of T-cell memory formation after mild COVID-19. TCRdb used MiXCR to reprocess the 5' RACE reads, holding one entry per CDR3 protein. This table has hundreds of thousands of distinct CDR3 sequences, around 15% appearing once. The material sequenced was PBMCs or a T cell subset sorted from them (not recorded which). All receptors come from a man between 18 and 35 years old who had mild COVID-19 (a few samples of this study predate the infection). Cell type and time point are not known.

This clonotype was picked up a small number of times. The chain joins TRBV5-1 to TRBJ1-1; D may be TRBD1 (5 bases). The CDR3 is 15 amino acids. With 4 bases removed from V and 1 base from J, the gap between germline ends came to 14 bases. Germline lookup yields CDR1 SGHRS and CDR2 YFSETQ. CDR3 region: CASSQNGGENTEAFF. The CDR3 DNA follows: TGCGCCAGCAGCCAGAATGGGGGGGAGAACACTGAAGCTTTCTTT.

This clonotype was picked up many times. V usage is TRBV6-2 or TRBV6-3 and J usage is TRBJ2-1; the D gene is possibly TRBD2 (6 bases). The CDR3 consists of 12 residues. Trimming took off 6 bases at V and 10 bases at J, with 13 bases between the two ends. The germline V gene has CDR1 MNHEY and CDR2 SVGEGT. The CDR3 is CASSPGRGEQFF. The CDR3 DNA sequence: TGTGCCAGCAGCCCGGGGCGGGGAGAGCAGTTCTTC.

The chain is built from TRBV7-9 and TRBJ2-7; tentatively, D is TRBD2 (6 bases). The V gene lost 5 bases and the J gene lost 0 bases, with 26 bases spanning the gap. Per the germline V gene, CDR1 is SEHNR and CDR2 is FQNEAQ (reference sequence). The CDR3 extends over 19 amino acids. In DNA form, the CDR3 reads TGTGCCAGCAGCCCTGACGGGTTCCGCGGGGCTAAGAGCTCCTACGAGCAGTACTTC. This codes for CASSPDGFRGAKSSYEQYF.

V gene TRBV7-9 combines with J gene TRBJ2-7, with D uncertain. Germline values: CDR1 SEHNR, CDR2 FQNEAQ (reference sequence). V shed 5 bases and J shed 0 bases, with 5 bases lying between them. The CDR3 covers 12 residues. In nucleotides, the CDR3 is TGTGCCAGCAGCCCCCACTCCTACGAGCAGTACTTC. This encodes CASSPHSYEQYF.

This clonotype was recorded a few times. The chain is built from TRBV5-1 and TRBJ2-3; 8 bases are shared with TRBD1. The junction had 7 bases not matched to a gene; V was cut back by 4 bases and J by 6 bases. The germline gives CDR1 SGHRS, CDR2 YFSETQ. The CDR3 totals 14 residues. In nucleotides, the CDR3 is TGCGCCAGCAGCAATACCCAGGGGGCCGATACGCAGTATTTT. Encoded protein: CASSNTQGADTQYF.

V usage is TRBV6-2 or TRBV6-3 and J usage is TRBJ2-5; tentative D call: TRBD1 (7 bases). The ends were cut back, 6 bases at V and 5 bases at J, with 25 bases in the middle. Germline CDR1 and CDR2: MNHEY and SVGEGT. CDR3 size: 17 residues. DNA of the CDR3: TGTGCCAGCAGCCCTTCCCCGGAGGGGGCGAGGAGGGAGACCCAGTACTTC. Translating gives CASSPSPEGARRETQYF.

The V and J genes are TRBV5-1 and TRBJ2-5, with a possible D match to TRBD2 (5 bases). This CDR3 is 14 amino acids long. V was pared by 4 bases and J by 5 bases, with 15 bases between. From germline, CDR1 is SGHRS and CDR2 YFSETQ. CDR3 in amino acids: CASSPFGDQETQYF. CDR3 in DNA: TGCGCCAGCAGCCCCTTCGGGGATCAGGAGACCCAGTACTTC.

This clonotype was recorded at least ten times. The chain recombines TRBV7-2 with TRBJ2-5, with 9 bases aligning to TRBD2. The J segment lost 5 bases and the V segment lost 1 base, leaving 5 bases of the junction unmatched. In germline, CDR1 is SGHTA, CDR2 FQGNSA. The CDR3 is made up of 15 amino acids. The CDR3 loop reads CASSLGGGAGETQYF. As DNA, the CDR3 is TGTGCCAGCAGCTTAGGCGGGGGGGCCGGGGAGACCCAGTACTTC.

This clonotype is a singleton in its sample. The chain recombines TRBV12-3 or TRBV12-4 with TRBJ2-7; either TRBD1 or TRBD2 may supply D (5 bases each). Deletions cut 5 bases from V and 0 bases from J, with 17 bases between. CDR3 length: 16 residues. CDR3 sequence: CASSPHSSGASYEQYF. The CDR3 bases are TGTGCCAGCAGTCCCCACTCGTCCGGGGCCTCCTACGAGCAGTACTTC.

The chain recombines TRBV6-6 with TRBJ1-5; D is ambiguous. There are 14 residues in the CDR3. V shed 1 base and J shed 1 base, with 5 bases lying between them. The germline CDR1 and CDR2 sequences are MNHNY and SVGAGI (reference sequence). CDR3 bases: TGTGCCAGCAGTTACTTTCAGAGCAATCAGCCCCAGCATTTT. This encodes CASSYFQSNQPQHF.

This clonotype was seen only a few times. The J gene is TRBJ1-6, the V gene TRBV6-2 or TRBV6-3; 8 bases are shared with TRBD1. Trimming at V came to 4 bases and at J to 2 bases, leaving 10 bases not matched to a gene. CDR1 and CDR2 (germline): MNHEY, SVGEGT. There are 18 residues in the CDR3. The CDR3 nucleotides read TGTGCCAGCAGTTCCGGACAGGGCGGAAGCCCCTATAATTCACCCCTCCACTTT. This encodes CASSSGQGGSPYNSPLHF.

This chain connects TRBV6-1 to TRBJ2-7; TRBD1 matches 7 bases. Germline CDR1 reads MNHNS; CDR2 reads SASEGT. CDR3 length equals 13 residues. The trim removed 0 bases at V and 11 bases at J, leaving 7 bases unmatched. The CDR3 nucleotides read TGTGCCAGCAGTGAAGCGGGACAGCCCGAAAAGTACGTC. It translates to CASSEAGQPEKYV.

This clonotype was observed at least ten times. The chain's CDR3 is CASSAGTGPGETQYF. For the CDR3, the DNA is TGCGCCAGCAGCGCCGGGACAGGGCCAGGAGAGACCCAGTACTTC. The chain carries TRBV5-1 and TRBJ2-5; 9 bases map to TRBD1. The CDR3 spans 15 residues. Germline CDR1 is SGHRS and CDR2 is YFSETQ. With V trimmed by 4 bases and J by 4 bases, 8 bases remained unmatched.

This clonotype was observed a few times. This rearrangement joins TRBV10-3 to TRBJ1-2; 7 positions agree with TRBD1. Germline V gene sequence: CDR1 ENHRY, CDR2 SYGVKD. Trimming took 3 bases from V and 0 from J; bases not matched to a gene: 4. There are 15 residues in the CDR3. The CDR3 loop is CAISDSTGPNYGYTF. The CDR3 nucleotides read TGTGCCATCAGTGATTCGACAGGGCCTAACTATGGCTACACCTTC.

This clonotype has only a few counts. As the CDR3 is not closed by the conserved phenylalanine or tryptophan, this likely results from a read error. It is unclear where the CDR3 begins or ends on the DNA, so no DNA is shown, and the CDR3 is as TCRdb lists it. J is TRBJ1-5 and V is TRBV19; whether TRBD1, the table's D call, matches the DNA was not checked. CDR1 LNHDA and CDR2 SQIVND come from the germline V gene (reference sequence). The CDR3 is 10 residues long, counting both termini. Here the CDR3 reads CASRPPQGGS.

This clonotype was detected a few times. J is TRBJ2-7 and V is TRBV7-2; 11 bases align to TRBD1. Germline CDR1 is SGHTA and CDR2 is FQGNSA. This CDR3 has 14 amino acids. With 5 bases clipped from V and 6 bases from J, the junction kept 6 bases outside the gene matches. CDR3 amino acids: CASSTGTGGREQYF. In DNA, the CDR3 is TGTGCCAGCAGCACCGGGACAGGGGGACGCGAGCAGTACTTC.

The chain is built from TRBV2 and TRBJ2-4; D possibly matches TRBD1 or TRBD2 (5 bases each). CDR3 length: 13 amino acids. V lost 3 bases and J 9 bases, leaving 12 bases between the germline ends. In germline, CDR1 is SNHLY, CDR2 FYNNEI. In nucleotides, the CDR3 is TGTGCCAGCAGTGATATGTCAGGGAGCATTCAGTACTTC. This translates into CASSDMSGSIQYF. The entire variable domain, with the rest obtained from reference TRBV2 and TRBJ2-4, is as follows: EPEVTQTPSHQVTQMGQEVILRCVPISNHLYFYWYRQILGQKVEFLVSFYNNEISEKSEIFDDQFSVERPDGSNFTLKIRSTKLEDSAMYFCASSDMSGSIQYFGAGTRLSVL.

This clonotype was counted between two and nine times. This sequence joins TRBV12-3 or TRBV12-4 and TRBJ1-1; the match to TRBD1 covers 7 bases. V was pared by 7 bases and J by 5 bases, with 10 bases of the junction left unmatched. The length of the CDR3 is 14 residues. The CDR3 region has the DNA TGTGCCAGCACCTTCGACAGGGAAGGAACTGAAGCTTTCTTT. Its protein product is CASTFDREGTEAFF.

This clonotype showed up just a few times. The chain combines TRBV18 with TRBJ1-6; D not certain. This CDR3 region has 15 residues. V lost 2 bases, J lost 7 bases, and 12 bases lay in between. Germline V lookup: CDR1 KGHSH, CDR2 LQKENI. The CDR3 DNA reads TGTGCCAGCTCACCAGTTGGGGATCAAAATTCACCCCTCCACTTT. Translated: CASSPVGDQNSPLHF.

The V gene is TRBV6-6, the J gene TRBJ1-1; no clear D. This CDR3 is built from 12 residues. CDR1 and CDR2 from the germline V gene are MNHNY and SVGAGI (reference sequence). V was shortened by 5 bases and J by 5 bases, with 9 bases between the two germline ends. Written as DNA, the CDR3 is TGTGCCAGCAGTACCAGAGGGACTGAAGCTTTCTTT. As protein: CASSTRGTEAFF.

This clonotype was observed at least ten times. The chain recombines TRBV7-2 with TRBJ1-5, with a possible D match to TRBD1 (6 bases). Germline CDR1 is SGHTA and CDR2 is FQGNSA. Trimming pared 3 bases from V and 3 bases from J, leaving 12 bases between. The CDR3 runs 15 residues. In nucleotides, the CDR3 is TGTGCCAGCAGCTTTCAACGGGACACCAATCAGCCCCAGCATTTT. It is translated as CASSFQRDTNQPQHF.

The table lists this clonotype with a few counts. The V call is TRBV9, the J call TRBJ2-3; D not certain. V lost 0 bases to trimming and J lost 4 bases, with 18 bases between them. CDR3 size: 17 residues. The germline gives CDR1 SGDLS, CDR2 YYNGEE. For the CDR3, the DNA is TGTGCCAGCAGCGTAGGGGCGAGTGGCAGCGTTGCAGATACGCAGTATTTT. It encodes CASSVGASGSVADTQYF.

The rearrangement links TRBV20-1 to TRBJ2-5; D may correspond to TRBD1 or TRBD2 (6 bases each). Trimming left V 1 base short and J 5 bases short, with 23 bases between. This CDR3 is built from 17 residues. Germline V lookup: CDR1 DFQATT, CDR2 SNEGSKA (reference sequence). CDR3 DNA sequence: TGCAGTGCTAGAGCGGGACGGGGGACAAGGGAGGAGGAGACCCAGTACTTC. Residues: CSARAGRGTREEETQYF.

The V and J genes are TRBV4-3 and TRBJ1-1, with D unclear. With 0 bases removed from V and 7 bases from J, the gap between germline ends came to 9 bases. Germline V CDR1 and CDR2: LGHNA, YSLEER. The CDR3 has 13 residues. The chain's CDR3 is CASSQDRSFEAFF. The DNA of the CDR3 is TGCGCCAGCAGCCAAGATCGGAGTTTTGAAGCTTTCTTT.

The chain has TRBV6-5 and TRBJ1-3; a weak D match, TRBD1 (6 bases). CDR3 length: 15 residues. The germline V gene has CDR1 MNHEY and CDR2 SVGAGI. Trimming removed 6 bases at V and 2 bases at J, with 14 bases between. CDR3 nucleotide sequence: TGTGCCAGCAGGACCCAGGGGAGGCCTGGAAACACCATATATTTT. It is translated as CASRTQGRPGNTIYF.

V gene TRBV9 combines with J gene TRBJ2-5, with D possibly TRBD2 on 6 matching bases. The CDR3 length is 16 residues. The germline V gene encodes CDR1 SGDLS and CDR2 YYNGEE. V shed 0 bases and J shed 5 bases, with 17 bases lying between them. The CDR3 spells CASSVDGNGGSETQYF. Here the CDR3 DNA reads TGTGCCAGCAGCGTAGACGGGAACGGAGGGTCGGAGACCCAGTACTTC.